These 11 T cell receptor beta chains were sequenced from one sample in a study of blood T cell repertoires in COVID-19. Sequencing was performed with immunoSEQ multiplex PCR; in TCRdb, only in-frame clones are kept and a portion is missing. The sample holds roughly 410,000 clones; 75% to 90% are singletons and the top ten take about 1.4%. The sequenced sample consisted of peripheral blood. The receptors derive from a woman aged 40 to 50 with COVID-19, enrolled during active disease.

This clone was picked up one time. V usage is TRBV5-1 and J usage is TRBJ1-1; perhaps TRBD1 as D (5 bases). There are 15 residues in the CDR3. The V end was cut by 4 bases, the J end by 1 base, with 14 bases between. The germline CDR1 and CDR2 sequences are SGHRS and YFSETQ. The CDR3 is CASSRWGRANTEAFF. The CDR3 nucleotides read TGCGCCAGCAGCCGGTGGGGGAGGGCGAACACTGAAGCTTTCTTT.

The genes are TRBV30 and TRBJ2-2, with TRBD2 matching 11 bases. The V gene end was trimmed by 2 bases and the J gene end by 0 bases; junction bases not matched to a gene: 2. The CDR3 runs 16 residues. CDR1 and CDR2 from the germline V gene are GTSNPN and SVGIG (reference sequence). The CDR3: CAWSLTSGANTGELFF. CDR3 sequence (DNA): TGTGCCTGGAGTTTGACTAGCGGGGCGAACACCGGGGAGCTGTTTTTT.

The rearrangement joins TRBV5-1 to TRBJ2-7, with 10 bases identical to TRBD1. In germline, CDR1 is SGHRS, CDR2 YFSETQ. The CDR3 consists of 13 residues. V lost 4 bases to trimming and J lost 6 bases; unmatched junction nucleotides: 4. The CDR3 DNA sequence: TGCGCCAGCAGCCCAGACAGGGGGCGCGAGCAGTACTTC. Amino acids: CASSPDRGREQYF.

The chain joins TRBV7-2 to TRBJ1-2; D may be TRBD1 (5 bases). The CDR3 has 14 residues. The V gene lost 5 bases and the J gene lost 8 bases, with 18 bases spanning the gap. The germline V gene encodes CDR1 SGHTA and CDR2 FQGNSA. This CDR3 is CASSPRGGTTGYTF. The CDR3 DNA reads TGTGCCAGCAGCCCACGGGGGGGAACTACCGGCTACACCTTC.

This clone is a singleton in its sample. The V and J genes are TRBV28 and TRBJ1-1; 8 positions agree with TRBD1. Trimming at V came to 6 bases and at J to 4 bases, leaving 4 bases not matched to a gene. The CDR3 contains 13 residues. CDR1 MDHEN and CDR2 SYDVKM come from the germline V gene. CDR3 coding DNA: TGTGCCAGCAGGAGACAGGGGCGCACTGAAGCTTTCTTT. Translation: CASRRQGRTEAFF.

The rearrangement joins TRBV6-2 or TRBV6-3 to TRBJ1-2; a weak D match, TRBD1 (6 bases). From germline, CDR1 is MNHEY and CDR2 SVGEGT. The CDR3 runs to 18 residues. V shed 0 bases and J shed 4 bases, with 21 bases lying between them. CDR3 in amino acids: CASSYSFGRGTQAYGYTF. The CDR3 DNA is TGTGCCAGCAGTTACTCATTTGGCAGGGGCACGCAGGCCTATGGCTACACCTTC.

This chain uses TRBV11-3 with TRBJ2-3; D possibly corresponds to TRBD1 (7 bases). The CDR3 contains 18 residues. Trimming stripped 2 bases from V and 5 bases from J, with 23 bases between. In germline, CDR1 is SGHNT, CDR2 YENEEA. The CDR3 DNA reads as TGTGCCAGCAGCTTAATTTCGGCAGGGGGGAACTTGGGAGATACGCAGTATTTT. This translates into CASSLISAGGNLGDTQYF.

The genes are TRBV21-1 and TRBJ2-7; TRBD1, the D gene given by the table, was not confirmed from the DNA. TRBV21-1 is tagged as a pseudogene. The CDR3 has 15 residues. The CDR3 sequence: CASSNRDRVGYEQYF. CDR3 in DNA: TGTGCCAGCAGCAACCGGGACAGGGTTGGCTACGAGCAGTACTTC.

The chain joins TRBV7-2 to TRBJ2-2, with 7 nucleotides matching TRBD2. Germline V gene data show CDR1 as SGHTA and CDR2 as FQGNSA. J gave up 5 bases and V 4 bases, and 7 bases lay outside the gene matches. This CDR3 region has 15 residues. The CDR3 loop is CASSWERGNTGELFF. Here the CDR3 DNA reads TGTGCCAGCAGCTGGGAGCGGGGAAATACCGGGGAGCTGTTTTTT.

J is TRBJ1-2 and V is TRBV5-6; 7 bases match TRBD1. The V segment lost 0 bases and the J segment 5 bases; nucleotides outside the gene matches: 10. Germline values: CDR1 SGHDT, CDR2 YYEEEE. This CDR3 has 16 amino acids. CDR3 nucleotide sequence: TGTGCCAGCAGCTTGGCCTTCAGGGGGACTTCGTATGGCTACACCTTC. It yields the protein CASSLAFRGTSYGYTF.

This clone appeared a single time. V usage is TRBV27 and J usage is TRBJ1-1, with D possibly matching TRBD1 (5 bases). This CDR3 has 16 amino acids. Germline V gene data show CDR1 as MNHEY and CDR2 as SMNVEV (reference sequence). The CDR3 DNA sequence: TGTTTATGGGCCCTGACAGCGCGAGTCTGGGGAACTGAAGCTTTCTTT. Its protein is CLWALTARVWGTEAFF.